These T cell receptor beta chains were read from a single sample in a study of T cell responses to AZD1222 COVID-19 vaccine. Method: immunoSEQ multiplex PCR; TCRdb's copy keeps in-frame clones and lacks some. The sample shows under 50,000 clones, roughly 75% of them seen only once. This specimen consisted of peripheral blood, obtained 28 days after the second dose of the MenACWY control vaccine. These receptors all stem from an adult who received the MenACWY meningococcal vaccine as a control. Each CDR3 is given with its conserved first and last residue. D genes are given only for firm matches. Clone size appears in some rows only: once, few, many, or a class for an expanded clone.

V,D,size,J,DNA,CDR3
TRBV6-1,NA,NA,TRBJ2-2,TGTGCCAGCAGTGAACGGGGGAGTCGAACCGGGGAGCTGTTTTTT,CASSERGSRTGELFF
TRBV4-1,NA,NA,TRBJ2-5,TGCGCCAGCAGCCTATCGGACACCGGGGGAGAGACCCAGTACTTC,CASSLSDTGGETQYF
TRBV27,NA,NA,TRBJ2-1,TGTGCCAGCAGTTCCTCGGACTCAAGCTCCTACAATGAGCAGTTCTTC,CASSSSDSSSYNEQFF
TRBV4-2,TRBD1,NA,TRBJ2-5,TGTGCCAGCAGCCAAGAGACAGGGGTCGGGGAGACCCAGTACTTC,CASSQETGVGETQYF
TRBV19,NA,NA,TRBJ1-2,TGTGCCAGTAGTATAGATCCCCTCCGGGGGCGCTTCTATGGCTACACCTTC,CASSIDPLRGRFYGYTF
TRBV19,TRBD1,NA,TRBJ2-1,TGTGCCAGTAGTCTCGTGACAGGGGTAGGGCAGTTCTTC,CASSLVTGVGQFF
TRBV5-4,TRBD2,few,TRBJ2-4,TGTGCCAGCAGCTTGGGGCGGAGCGGGAGGTTTTCGAACATTCAGTACTTC,CASSLGRSGRFSNIQYF
TRBV6-4,NA,few,TRBJ2-2,TGTGCCAGCAGTCGGGGAAGCACCGGGGAGCTGTTTTTT,CASSRGSTGELFF
TRBV6-5,NA,NA,TRBJ2-7,TGTGCCAGCAGGCTACACTACGAGCAGTACTTC,CASRLHYEQYF
TRBV4-1,NA,NA,TRBJ2-1,TGCGCCAGCAGCCAGCTAGGGCTTGACTACAATGAGCAGTTCTTC,CASSQLGLDYNEQFF
TRBV7-2,NA,NA,TRBJ2-3,TGTGCCAGCAGCTTAGGTGTGAGCACAGATACGCAGTATTTT,CASSLGVSTDTQYF
TRBV5-1,TRBD2,NA,TRBJ2-1,TGCGCCAGCAGCTTGGACGGGACTAGCGAATACAATGAGCAGTTCTTC,CASSLDGTSEYNEQFF
TRBV7-2,NA,NA,TRBJ1-5,TGTGCCAGCAGCTTTTTCGGGAAGCCCCAGCATTTT,CASSFFGKPQHF
TRBV28,TRBD1,once,TRBJ1-2,TGTGCCAGCGTAGGGGCCGGGACAGGGAACTATGGCTACACCTTC,CASVGAGTGNYGYTF
TRBV18,NA,NA,TRBJ1-2,TGTGCCAGCTCATCCAGAGTCCATAAAAAATATGGCTACACCTTC,CASSSRVHKKYGYTF
TRBV19,TRBD1,once,TRBJ1-6,TGTGCCAGTAGTATACTCAAAGGGACAGGGCGGTATTCACCCCTCCACTTT,CASSILKGTGRYSPLHF
TRBV14,NA,NA,TRBJ1-1,TGTGCCAGCAGCCAAGACCCGACCGCTGAAGCTTTCTTT,CASSQDPTAEAFF
TRBV14,NA,NA,TRBJ2-7,TGTGCCAGCAGCCAAGACCCCCTGCGGGAGCAGTACTTC,CASSQDPLREQYF
TRBV7-8,TRBD2,few,TRBJ2-1,TGTGCCAGCGCGCCTGGGGGGGATGAGCAGTTCTTC,CASAPGGDEQFF
TRBV6-5,NA,NA,TRBJ2-1,TGTGCCAGCAGTTACCCGGAGGGTGAGCAGTTCTTC,CASSYPEGEQFF
TRBV15,NA,NA,TRBJ1-5,TGTGCCACCAGCAGGACAGAGAATCAGCCCCAGCATTTT,CATSRTENQPQHF
TRBV27,NA,NA,TRBJ2-7,TGTGCCAGCAGTTTGAGGGACGAGCAGTACTTC,CASSLRDEQYF
TRBV18,TRBD2,NA,TRBJ2-5,TGTGCCAGCTCACCAATTAGCGGGGGGGCCTCGGAGACCCAGTACTTC,CASSPISGGASETQYF
TRBV15,TRBD1,NA,TRBJ1-3,TGTGCCACAAAAGGTGACAGGGTACGCCGAAACACCATATATTTT,CATKGDRVRRNTIYF
TRBV29-1,NA,NA,TRBJ1-4,TGCAGCGTTGAAGATCTGGACAGCGAAAAACTGTTTTTT,CSVEDLDSEKLFF
TRBV4-1,NA,NA,TRBJ2-3,TGCGCCAGCAGCCGCGAAGGGCTGCCAGGGCTAGATACGCAGTATTTT,CASSREGLPGLDTQYF
TRBV12-3/TRBV12-4,TRBD1,NA,TRBJ2-1,TGTGCCAGCACCCGGACAGGGGGCGATCTCCCGTTCTTC,CASTRTGGDLPFF
TRBV28,NA,NA,TRBJ1-5,TGTGCCAGCAGTGCCTCGGGGGGGGCCACTGGAGCCCAGCATTTT,CASSASGGATGAQHF
TRBV2,NA,NA,TRBJ2-7,TGTGCCAGCAGCCCAAGCGACCCACCTTCCTACGAGCAGTACTTC,CASSPSDPPSYEQYF
TRBV5-4,TRBD1,NA,TRBJ1-3,TGTGCCAGCAGTGACAGGGGGGGAAACACCATATATTTT,CASSDRGGNTIYF